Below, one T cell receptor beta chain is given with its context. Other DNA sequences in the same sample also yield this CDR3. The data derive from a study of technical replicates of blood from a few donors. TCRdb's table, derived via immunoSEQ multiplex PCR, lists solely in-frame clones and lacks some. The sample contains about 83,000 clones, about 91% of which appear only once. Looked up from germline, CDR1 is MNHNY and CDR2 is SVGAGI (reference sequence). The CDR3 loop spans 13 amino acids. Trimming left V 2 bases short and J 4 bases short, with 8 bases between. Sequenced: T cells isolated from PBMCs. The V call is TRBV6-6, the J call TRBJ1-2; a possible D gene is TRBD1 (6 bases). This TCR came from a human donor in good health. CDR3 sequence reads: CASSYDRSYGYTF. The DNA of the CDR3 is TGTGCCAGCAGTTACGACAGGAGCTATGGCTACACCTTC.